This T cell receptor beta chain was obtained from a study of shared T cell receptors in the human thymus. Germline lookup yields CDR1 SGHTA and CDR2 FQGNSA. The CDR3 totals 16 residues. V shed 3 bases, J shed 1 base, and the junction held 2 bases outside the gene matches. Measured with immunoSEQ multiplex PCR; TCRdb has only the in-frame clones, and not every one. The sample has fewer than 700,000 clones, over 75% seen once; the top ten hold about 0.01%. This clone was observed a few times. The sample was also linked to a second study, of human thymus T cells. As that study records: Thymus tissue was removed during corrective cardiac surgery. Thymic and blood repertoires seemed to favor certain V and J genes.

This receptor was taken from a boy less than two years old with a congenital heart defect. Sequenced input: thymocytes. The rearrangement uses TRBV7-2 and TRBJ2-2; 10 nucleotides line up with TRBD2. The DNA of the CDR3 is TGTGCCAGCAGCTTGGGGACTAGCGAGAACACCGGGGAGCTGTTTTTT. This sequence encodes CASSLGTSENTGELFF.